These T cell receptor beta chains were read from a single sample in a study of blood T cells in healthy people across ages. A single record per CDR3 protein comes from TCRdb applying MiXCR to the 5' RACE reads. Of 1.5 million to 1.8 million distinct CDR3 sequences listed, approximately 39% were seen once; the top ten hold 4%. The specimen was blood. These receptors originate from a woman younger than 30 in good health. Each CDR3 is given with its conserved first and last residue. Each record gives: D gene, CDR3 length, V gene, J gene, clone size, CDR3 DNA, CDR3 protein. A D gene is named only where the DNA matches it firmly. For some rows the clone size is stated as once, few or many, or as a class when expanded; others skip it.

D: -; length: 15; V: TRBV4-1; J: TRBJ1-1; size: few; DNA: TGCGCCAGCAGCCAAGTAATTGGGCCGAACACTGAAGCTTTCTTT; CDR3: CASSQVIGPNTEAFF
D: -; length: 14; V: TRBV3-1; J: TRBJ1-2; size: -; DNA: TGTGCCAGCAGCCAAGAGGCCGGCCGCTATGGCTACACCTTC; CDR3: CASSQEAGRYGYTF
D: -; length: 13; V: TRBV20-1; J: TRBJ1-1; size: few; DNA: TGCAGTGCTAGGTCGGGCCCGAACACTGAAGCTTTCTTT; CDR3: CSARSGPNTEAFF
D: -; length: 15; V: TRBV4-3; J: TRBJ1-2; size: few; DNA: TGCGCCAGCAGCCCTTCGAGCACGATGAACTATGGCTACACCTTC; CDR3: CASSPSSTMNYGYTF
D: -; length: 12; V: TRBV6-6; J: TRBJ2-5; size: -; DNA: TGTGCCAGCTGTAGGTCTTTGGAGACCCAGTACTTC; CDR3: CASCRSLETQYF
D: TRBD1; length: 15; V: TRBV7-3; J: TRBJ2-1; size: -; DNA: TGTGCCAGCAGCCGTTCGGGACAGGGGTACAATGAGCAGTTCTTC; CDR3: CASSRSGQGYNEQFF
D: TRBD1; length: 16; V: TRBV7-9; J: TRBJ2-1; size: -; DNA: TGTGCCAGCAGCCAGGGGACAGGGGTAACCTACAATGAGCAGTTCTTC; CDR3: CASSQGTGVTYNEQFF
D: -; length: 13; V: TRBV20-1; J: TRBJ1-2; size: -; DNA: TGCAGTGCTACGTGGACCGACCCCAATGGCTACACCTTC; CDR3: CSATWTDPNGYTF
D: -; length: 15; V: TRBV20-1; J: TRBJ1-1; size: few; DNA: TGCAGTGCTAGAGATCCGGCCAGGACGAACACTGAAGCTTTCTTT; CDR3: CSARDPARTNTEAFF
D: -; length: 16; V: TRBV4-3; J: TRBJ1-2; size: -; DNA: TGCGCCAGCAGCCACAGAGCCGGGACCCACGTGGGTGGCTACACCTTC; CDR3: CASSHRAGTHVGGYTF
D: -; length: 13; V: TRBV20-1; J: TRBJ2-1; size: few; DNA: TGCAGTGCTAGACCTCAGGGGAACAATGAGCAGTTCTTC; CDR3: CSARPQGNNEQFF
D: TRBD2; length: 16; V: TRBV9; J: TRBJ2-1; size: few; DNA: TGTGCCAGCAGCGTAGCGGGGGGGGACATCTACAATGAGCAGTTCTTC; CDR3: CASSVAGGDIYNEQFF
D: -; length: 14; V: TRBV11-2; J: TRBJ2-5; size: -; DNA: TGTGCCAGCAGGGATTTCATGGGAAAGGAGACCCAGTACTTC; CDR3: CASRDFMGKETQYF
D: TRBD2; length: 15; V: TRBV20-1; J: TRBJ2-1; size: -; DNA: TGCAGTGCTAGGAGAAGGACTAGCGGGACCGGTGGGCAGTTCTTC; CDR3: CSARRRTSGTGGQFF
D: TRBD1; length: 14; V: TRBV27; J: TRBJ2-7; size: few; DNA: TGTGCCAGCAGTTTATCGGGACAGACCTACGAGCAGTACTTC; CDR3: CASSLSGQTYEQYF
D: -; length: 12; V: TRBV30; J: TRBJ2-7; size: -; DNA: TGTGCCTGGAGTGTAGACAGCTACGAGCAGTACTTC; CDR3: CAWSVDSYEQYF
D: TRBD2; length: 16; V: TRBV24-1; J: TRBJ2-1; size: few; DNA: TGTGCCACCAGTGATAATAGCGGGGGGGGGTACAATGAGCAGTTCTTC; CDR3: CATSDNSGGGYNEQFF
D: TRBD2; length: 15; V: TRBV12-3/TRBV12-4; J: TRBJ2-3; size: -; DNA: TGTGCCAGCAGTTTAATGCGGGGGGGCGCAGATACGCAGTATTTT; CDR3: CASSLMRGGADTQYF
D: TRBD2; length: 13; V: TRBV7-3; J: TRBJ2-1; size: many; DNA: TGTGCCAGCAGTCCGGGACTAGTCAATGAGCAGTTCTTC; CDR3: CASSPGLVNEQFF
D: -; length: 12; V: TRBV29-1; J: TRBJ2-3; size: few; DNA: TGCAGCGTTGTCAGGGCCACAGATACGCAGTATTTT; CDR3: CSVVRATDTQYF
D: -; length: 15; V: TRBV28; J: TRBJ2-3; size: few; DNA: TGTGCCAGCAGTTTACGCGGAATCCGTGCCGATACGCAGTATTTT; CDR3: CASSLRGIRADTQYF
D: -; length: 12; V: TRBV11-2; J: TRBJ2-1; size: -; DNA: TGTGCTAGCAGCTTAGGGAACCATGAGCAGTTCTTC; CDR3: CASSLGNHEQFF
D: TRBD1; length: 16; V: TRBV10-3; J: TRBJ2-1; size: -; DNA: TGTGCCATCAGCACCTACAGGGGAAGCTCCTACAATGAGCAGTTCTTC; CDR3: CAISTYRGSSYNEQFF
D: TRBD2; length: 15; V: TRBV9; J: TRBJ2-3; size: few; DNA: TGTGCCAGCAGCGGACTAGCGTATAGCACAGATACGCAGTATTTT; CDR3: CASSGLAYSTDTQYF
D: TRBD1; length: 16; V: TRBV7-6; J: TRBJ2-2; size: -; DNA: TGTGCCAGCAGCTTAACTTCGGGACAGCCCACCGGGGAGCTGTTTTTT; CDR3: CASSLTSGQPTGELFF
D: -; length: 18; V: TRBV28; J: TRBJ2-2; size: -; DNA: TGTGCCAGCAGTTTACTGGCGGGCGCCGGAGATGTTACCGGGGAGCTGTTTTTT; CDR3: CASSLLAGAGDVTGELFF
D: TRBD2; length: 15; V: TRBV20-1; J: TRBJ2-7; size: -; DNA: TGCAGTGCTAGAGTTACTAGCGGGACTTCCTACGAGCAGTACTTC; CDR3: CSARVTSGTSYEQYF
D: -; length: 14; V: TRBV5-1; J: TRBJ2-3; size: -; DNA: TGCGCCAGCAGCATAGGACAGCTGACAGATACGCAGTATTTT; CDR3: CASSIGQLTDTQYF
D: -; length: 17; V: TRBV4-1; J: TRBJ1-6; size: -; DNA: TGCGCCAGCAGCCAAGCAGTACATAGCTCCTATAATTCACCCCTCCACTTT; CDR3: CASSQAVHSSYNSPLHF
D: TRBD1; length: 15; V: TRBV7-9; J: TRBJ2-7; size: -; DNA: TGTGCCAGCAGCTCACGGACAGGGGGCCGGAACGAGCAGTACTTC; CDR3: CASSSRTGGRNEQYF
D: -; length: 16; V: TRBV7-2; J: TRBJ1-1; size: -; DNA: TGTGCCAGCAGCCCCCGATCGGGCCGGGCATTCACTGAAGCTTTCTTT; CDR3: CASSPRSGRAFTEAFF
D: -; length: 14; V: TRBV20-1; J: TRBJ2-7; size: -; DNA: TGCAGTGCTAGGGGGTCTAGGGCCCACTACGAGCAGTACTTC; CDR3: CSARGSRAHYEQYF
D: -; length: 14; V: TRBV12-3/TRBV12-4; J: TRBJ2-7; size: few; DNA: TGTGCCAGCAGTTCTAGGTACGGCTTAAACGAGCAGTACTTC; CDR3: CASSSRYGLNEQYF
D: -; length: 11; V: TRBV28; J: TRBJ2-7; size: many; DNA: TGTGCCAGCAGTTCCCTATACGAGCAGTACTTC; CDR3: CASSSLYEQYF
D: -; length: 17; V: TRBV6-6; J: TRBJ2-3; size: few; DNA: TGTGCCAGCAGTTGGGACTCGGGGTCCAGATCAAGGGATACGCAGTATTTT; CDR3: CASSWDSGSRSRDTQYF
D: TRBD1; length: 16; V: TRBV29-1; J: TRBJ2-2; size: -; DNA: TGCAGCGTTGAAGCACCGGGACAGGGGAAGGGCGGGGAGCTGTTTTTT; CDR3: CSVEAPGQGKGGELFF
D: TRBD2; length: 15; V: TRBV11-2; J: TRBJ2-3; size: -; DNA: TGTGCCAGCAGCTGGAGCGGGGGCCGCACAGATACGCAGTATTTT; CDR3: CASSWSGGRTDTQYF
D: TRBD2; length: 17; V: TRBV6-2/TRBV6-3; J: TRBJ2-1; size: -; DNA: TGTGCCAGCAGTTTACGGACCCTTCTAGCGGGAAGGTTGGAGCAGTTCTTC; CDR3: CASSLRTLLAGRLEQFF
D: -; length: 16; V: TRBV6-6; J: TRBJ2-7; size: -; DNA: TGTGCCAGCAGTTCAACAGCATCCCCCCTAGTTAGCGAGCAGTACTTC; CDR3: CASSSTASPLVSEQYF
D: -; length: 15; V: TRBV7-2; J: TRBJ2-3; size: -; DNA: TGTGACAGCAGCTTATCAGCGACCAGCACAGATACGCAGTATTTT; CDR3: CDSSLSATSTDTQYF
D: TRBD1; length: 15; V: TRBV7-9; J: TRBJ1-2; size: -; DNA: TGTGCCAGCAGCCCCCAACAGGGGGCCAAGTATGGCTACACCTTC; CDR3: CASSPQQGAKYGYTF
D: TRBD1; length: 17; V: TRBV27; J: TRBJ2-7; size: -; DNA: TGTGCCAGCAGTTCCCCCGCCTCGGGACAGCTCATCTACGAGCAGTACTTC; CDR3: CASSSPASGQLIYEQYF
D: -; length: 14; V: TRBV20-1; J: TRBJ1-2; size: few; DNA: TGCAGTGCTCCGGAGGGACACCTTAACTATGGCTACACCTTC; CDR3: CSAPEGHLNYGYTF
D: -; length: 14; V: TRBV7-2; J: TRBJ2-4; size: -; DNA: TGTGCCAGCAGCTTAGTTATAGAGACAGTCGGGCAGTACTTC; CDR3: CASSLVIETVGQYF
D: -; length: 19; V: TRBV12-3/TRBV12-4; J: TRBJ2-6; size: once; DNA: TGTGCCAGCAGTTCCCAACAGACAGTCCAATTCTCTGGGGCCAACGTCCTGACTTTC; CDR3: CASSSQQTVQFSGANVLTF
D: -; length: 13; V: TRBV11-2; J: TRBJ2-7; size: -; DNA: TGTGCCAGCAGCTTTATTCCACAGGGTGTCCCGTACTTC; CDR3: CASSFIPQGVPYF
D: -; length: 16; V: TRBV6-6; J: TRBJ1-3; size: -; DNA: TGTGCCAGCAGTTACCCCCCAACGGTACCTGGAAACACCATATATTTT; CDR3: CASSYPPTVPGNTIYF
D: -; length: 15; V: TRBV18; J: TRBJ2-3; size: few; DNA: TGTGCCAGCTCACCACTGAAAGGGGGATTAGATACGCAGTATTTT; CDR3: CASSPLKGGLDTQYF